This T cell receptor (beta chain) was observed in a study of blood T cell repertoires in COVID-19. Sequencing was performed with immunoSEQ multiplex PCR; in TCRdb, only in-frame clones are kept and a portion is missing. The table records under 70,000 clones, 90% of them present only once. Trimming removed 6 bases from V and 0 bases from J, with 13 bases in between. Germline assignment: CDR1 KGHDR and CDR2 SFDVKD. The CDR3 sequence is 15 residues long. This receptor was identified in a man in his fifties or sixties with active COVID-19. The V gene is TRBV24-1, the J gene TRBJ1-2; D not certain. Sequencing was done on a sample of peripheral blood. The CDR3 DNA reads TGTGCCACCAGTCCCGACGGAACTACTAACTATGGCTACACCTTC. Amino acid sequence: CATSPDGTTNYGYTF.